These 9 T cell receptor beta chains were all obtained from the same sample, sequenced in a study of blood T cell repertoires in COVID-19. This table comes from immunoSEQ multiplex PCR, and its TCRdb copy is limited to in-frame clones, with some not included. The table includes approximately 470,000 clones, approximately 86% detected once. Sample: PBMCs or T cells enriched from blood (not recorded which). The source of these receptors is a woman aged 18 to 35 who had recovered from COVID-19.

The gene calls are TRBV25-1 and TRBJ1-4; D might be TRBD1 (6 bases). Deletions cut 6 bases from V and 8 bases from J, with 19 bases between. Per germline, CDR1 MGHDK and CDR2 SYGVNS. This CDR3 contains 15 residues. CDR3 coding DNA: TGTGCCAGCAGCCCCGAATCAGGGGACGGGGAAAAACTGTTTTTT. This encodes CASSPESGDGEKLFF.

As concerns this clone: The same CDR3 can be traced to other DNA sequences in this sample. The gene calls are TRBV5-4 and TRBJ2-7; D gene unclear. The germline V gene has CDR1 SGHNT and CDR2 YYREEE (reference sequence). This CDR3 comprises 12 residues. Trimming pared 1 base from V and 4 bases from J, leaving 6 bases between. DNA of the CDR3: TGTGCCAGCAGCTTGTCCCCTTACGAGCAGTACTTC. The encoded protein is CASSLSPYEQYF.

The chain is built from TRBV7-2 and TRBJ2-5, with a tentative D call TRBD2 (7 bases). The CDR3 consists of 16 residues. Deletions cut 1 base from V and 5 bases from J, with 17 bases between. Germline V gene data show CDR1 as SGHTA and CDR2 as FQGNSA. In DNA, the CDR3 is TGTGCCAGCAGCTTAGTTGGGGCGGGGGCCAGGGAGACCCAGTACTTC. This encodes CASSLVGAGARETQYF.

The DNA for the CDR3 is TGTGCCAGCAGCATGCCTGTTGCGGGGGTCAGGGATACGCAGTATTTT. It is translated as CASSMPVAGVRDTQYF. The chain couples TRBV5-4 to TRBJ2-3; 7 bases align to TRBD2. Germline CDR1 reads SGHNT; CDR2 reads YYREEE (reference sequence). V shed 4 bases and J 6 bases; nucleotides not matched to a gene: 14. CDR3 length: 16 amino acids.

The chain's CDR3 is CASEAGSSYNEQFF. CDR3 nucleotide sequence: TGTGCCAGCGAGGCGGGGAGCTCCTACAATGAGCAGTTCTTC. This chain connects TRBV7-9 to TRBJ2-1; TRBD2 is a possible D gene (6 bases). The CDR3 contains 14 residues. Germline-derived CDR1 and CDR2 are SEHNR and FQNEAQ (reference sequence). Trimming took 8 bases from V and 0 from J, leaving 11 bases between them.

The chain carries TRBV6-5 and TRBJ1-4; 7 bases map to TRBD1. Germline CDR1 is MNHEY and CDR2 is SVGAGI. The V and J ends lost 6 bases and 8 bases, in that order; junction bases with no gene match: 6. This CDR3 comprises 13 residues. The CDR3 DNA is TGTGCCAGCAGACGGCAGGGGGGAGAAAAACTGTTTTTT. Translation: CASRRQGGEKLFF.

This clone was recorded a few times. The chain uses TRBV28 and TRBJ1-1; possibly TRBD1 for D (6 bases). Trimming cost V 5 bases and J 4 bases, with 20 bases left between them. The CDR3 is 16 residues long. CDR1 MDHEN and CDR2 SYDVKM come from the germline V gene. CDR3 coding DNA: TGTGCCAGCAGTCTCCCGGGGGGGGCTGAGGGCACTGAAGCTTTCTTT. Translating gives CASSLPGGAEGTEAFF.

The rearrangement links TRBV9 to TRBJ2-3; TRBD1 matches 10 bases. CDR1 and CDR2 (germline): SGDLS, YYNGEE. The CDR3 consists of 14 residues. V was clipped by 4 bases and J by 4 bases; unmatched bases: 3. The CDR3, as DNA: TGTGCCAGCAGCTGGGGACAGGGGTCAGATACGCAGTATTTT. The encoded protein is CASSWGQGSDTQYF.

The V and J genes are TRBV6-5 and TRBJ2-2; D is perhaps TRBD1 (5 bases). This CDR3 contains 12 residues. Germline loops: CDR1 MNHEY, CDR2 SVGAGI. With 5 bases removed from V and 5 bases from J, the gap between germline ends came to 6 bases. Written as DNA, the CDR3 is TGTGCCAGCAGTCAGGGTACCGGGGAGCTGTTTTTT. Protein product: CASSQGTGELFF.